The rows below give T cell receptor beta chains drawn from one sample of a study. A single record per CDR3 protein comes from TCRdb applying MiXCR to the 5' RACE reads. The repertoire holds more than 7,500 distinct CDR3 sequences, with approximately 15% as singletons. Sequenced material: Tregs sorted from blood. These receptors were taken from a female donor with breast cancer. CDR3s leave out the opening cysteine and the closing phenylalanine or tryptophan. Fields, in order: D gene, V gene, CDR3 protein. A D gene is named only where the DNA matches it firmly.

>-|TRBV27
ASSLSLTGTPASELF
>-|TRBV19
ASRGAENEQF
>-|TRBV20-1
SAESGAPGQF
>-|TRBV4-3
ASSQSTRTRAQY
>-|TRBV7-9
ASTLGNYGYT
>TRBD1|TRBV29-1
SVVEGARNQPQH
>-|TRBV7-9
ASSLGTVRPEAF
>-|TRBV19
ASSQDPVSTDTQY
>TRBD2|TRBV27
ASSLLAGVTDTQY
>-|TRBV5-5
ASTPRLEQETQY
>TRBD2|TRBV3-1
ASSRWTSGEHF
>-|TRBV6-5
GSSALGGVDYGYT
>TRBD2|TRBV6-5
ASRPPLAGGELF
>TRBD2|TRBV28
ASTPWTGGVYEQY
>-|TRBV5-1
ASSLSDIQGDTQY
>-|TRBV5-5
ASSSEEGVEQY
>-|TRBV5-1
ASSLAPSLGFGNEQF
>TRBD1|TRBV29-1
SVGEGARQPQH
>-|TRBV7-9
ASSIGPLGYT
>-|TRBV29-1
SVGPGDYGYT
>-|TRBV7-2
ASSLVVEVTYNEQF
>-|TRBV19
ASSAGRLNSPLH
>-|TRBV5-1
ASRTSGSDNEQS
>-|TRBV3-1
ASSQEGARGTEAF
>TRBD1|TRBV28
ASSLDRGPRGNEKLF
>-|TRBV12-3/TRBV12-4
ASSSNYNQY
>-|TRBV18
ASSLGDGNQPQH
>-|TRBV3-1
ASSQNNSPLH
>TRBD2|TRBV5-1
ASSSQGAGDLLKIDNEQF
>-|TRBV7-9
ASRKTGHTGELF
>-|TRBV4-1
ASSQRGGDEQY
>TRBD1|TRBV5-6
ASSSQGASYEQY
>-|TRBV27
ASSFEGGEHYGYT
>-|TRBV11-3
ASSLGGRDEQF
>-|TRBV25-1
ASSNSGAHEQY
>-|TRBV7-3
ASSLRTGGEAF
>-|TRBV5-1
ASSFGTTYNSPLH
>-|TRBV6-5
AGRFLRDGNQPQH
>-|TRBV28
ASSRRAGGVGNQPQH
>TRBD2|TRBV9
ASSPRLAGLYEQY
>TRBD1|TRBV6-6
AGSRTGGYEPQR
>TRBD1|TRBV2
ASSSGQPQSETQY
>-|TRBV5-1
ASSFGGSNEQF
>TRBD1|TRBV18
AGSRTGVNTEAF
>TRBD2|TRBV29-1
SAGGVDTQY
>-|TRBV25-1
ASSELKVNQPQH